Detailed here is one T cell receptor (beta chain). There is no known antigen for this receptor. Qualities for individual bases were not recorded, and no much larger clone is one base off. This record belongs to a study of cytomegalovirus exposure and HLA in healthy donors listed by TCRdb under 2017. In terms of the full investigation: An earlier analysis of approximately 590 of the donors reported about 250 Gb of sequence data and around 120 million unique TCR beta sequences from about 200 million T cells. An early release covering about 600 HLA-typed donors comprised approximately 300 gigabases of sequencing data and some 79 million unique TCR sequences. Among the 398 genotyped donors, 81% belonged to the genetic ancestry cluster associated with self-reported Caucasian donors. The study was designed to test whether signatures of past pathogen exposure could be identified by cataloging public T cell receptors. The study used immunosequencing to profile the T cell repertoires of 600 to 850 subjects and linked those repertoires to cytomegalovirus serostatus. In addition to the first cohort of 500 to 850 subjects, a separate validation cohort of around 110 different subjects was used. High-throughput TCR immunosequencing, statistical association of individual TCRs with disease status, and machine learning were combined to predict cytomegalovirus infection status. To study patterns of TCR occurrence, a later analysis re-analyzed previously published TCR beta repertoires from around 660 donors and added high-resolution HLA genotyping. Rather than drawing on any new phenotypic data, the later analysis identified candidate immune exposures from TCR beta sequences and the way those sequences occurred across donors. In an earlier analysis of 587 of the donors, high-throughput TCR beta sequencing was used to judge whether each TCR beta V gene segment behaved as functional or pseudogenic. Alongside the repertoire data, information on donor age, sex, ethnicity and CMV serostatus was compiled. In a later genetic analysis, genome-wide SNP genotypes for 398 of the 666 donors were used, and that subset was treated as a discovery cohort. All discovery cohort repertoires had been generated on a single sequencing platform. HLA typing covered class I and class II loci at four-digit resolution. The number of donors typed differed by locus, with 629-630 for A, B, C, DRB1 and DQB1, around 560 for DQA1, nearly 610 for DPA1, and roughly 450 for DPB1. Because of strong linkage in the cohort, 5 or 6 DR-DQ haplotypes were treated as single units for association and clustering. Among 398 genotyped donors of the cohort, an average of around 240,000 unique TCR beta nucleotide sequences were sequenced per donor, around a sixth of them non-productive.

The paper's findings and limits, for the study overall: Only TCR beta chains were sequenced in this cohort, and the absence of alpha or paired-chain data limited detectable features. In the study, 150 to 200 TCR beta chains were listed as associated with cytomegalovirus. Cytomegalovirus status was reported to be diagnosed by the classifier with high specificity and sensitivity in both the original and validation cohorts. An association between a missense DCLRE1C variant and V-gene and J-gene trimming of TCR beta chains was found in a later genetic analysis and replicated in an independent cohort. A later analysis found that HLA-associated TCR beta chains were more clonally expanded and had lower generation probabilities than equally common non-associated chains. For the cohort, immune exposure information was limited to CMV serostatus. Assigning TCR associations to individual alleles was difficult when HLA alleles, especially DR and DQ, strongly co-occurred. Most CMV-associated TCR beta chains appeared to be HLA-restricted in a later analysis, and the HLA associations seemed to be driven largely by CMV exposure. Most TCR sequences were seen in very few donors, while some public TCRs were found in many individuals. Broadly in line with IMGT annotations, most TCR beta V segments showed up in productive rearrangements about 87% or about 30% of the time in an earlier analysis of 587 of the donors. The sequencing pipeline was judged likely to have produced a cluster of highly shared sequence variants as a technical artifact. It was suggested by the authors that the approach could potentially be generalized to other disease states and immunological phenotypes. Linkage disequilibrium might explain the correlated functional status among segregating V segments, but an unknown experimental factor could not be excluded. Because some donors lacked HLA typing at each locus, the association tests relied only on the typed subset. A further reported finding was that TCR beta sequences accurately predicted the HLA-A and HLA-B alleles for most subjects in the first cohort. Presence/absence analyses assumed roughly uniform sequencing depth across donors, an assumption that may not hold. In a later analysis, TCR association rates were found to vary across HLA loci, with the most associated TCRs seen for DRB1 alleles and the fewest for HLA-C alleles. The earlier analysis of about 600 of the donors excluded roughly 16 rarely observed V segments, including chromosome 9 orphons, because counts were too low. In a later genetic analysis, fewer N-insertions in productive TCRs were reported among donors in an Asian-associated ancestry cluster than the approximately 670-donor mean. In a later analysis, several top co-occurrence clusters were reported to appear linked to parvovirus B19, influenza, CMV and Epstein-Barr virus. Specific HLA alleles were associated with 15,000 to 20,000 TCR beta sequences at a false discovery rate of 0.05 in a later analysis. Some IMGT-functional V segments, including TRBV6-2 and TRBV6-3, could not be told apart with the 87-base-pair reads, so those segments were excluded. In vitro tests confirmed that a few of the cytomegalovirus-associated TCR beta chains recognize cytomegalovirus antigens.

In total, more than 500 healthy bone marrow donors made up the cohort. At the time of sampling, every cohort member was nominally healthy, though immune exposures that went unrecorded were likely present. The donor was CMV seronegative and belonged to the group of approximately 320 seronegative cohort members. Each donor provided a peripheral blood sample, and peripheral blood mononuclear cells were used for TCR beta sequencing. Genomic DNA was extracted from the blood cell samples with the Qiagen DNeasy Blood Extraction Kit. Library prep was done by the immunoSEQ multiplex PCR assay. For the multiplex PCR, a mixture combining 60 forward primers for TCR Vbeta segments and 13 reverse primers for TCR Jbeta segments was used. The CDR3 region of rearranged TCR beta genes was amplified from genomic DNA by a multiplex PCR assay. The Illumina HiSeq System was used to sequence the amplified TCR beta libraries as 87-base-pair reads. The original methods were these. A later analysis tallied 80 million to 95 million unique TCR beta chains across the 666 repertoires, and about 10 million of those chains were shared by two or more donors. Raw reads were error-corrected and collapsed into unique sequences by a nearest-neighbor algorithm in which closely related sequences were merged to remove PCR and sequencing errors. V, D and J gene segments were assigned by aligning CDR3 sequences to IMGT reference sequences. Each retained sequence needed at least a six-nucleotide match to both a V gene segment and a J gene segment. Rearrangements were classified as productive when the CDR3 lacked stop codons and remained in frame with V and J, and all other rearrangements were classified as non-productive. CDR3 was defined according to IMGT convention as the region running from the second conserved V-encoded cysteine to the conserved J-encoded phenylalanine. In an earlier analysis of 550 to 650 of the donors, sequences lacking an unambiguous match to a single V gene segment were excluded. In an earlier analysis of approximately 590 of the donors, a V segment was called functional when productive rearrangements were above 56.7%, and segregating when the standard deviation between donors exceeded 5%. To diagnose cytomegalovirus status from the catalog of TCR beta chain sequences, a statistical classification framework was built. In a later analysis, V and J genes were assigned by comparing TCR nucleotide sequences against IMGT/GENE-DB human TR gene sequences. A later analysis assigned CDR3 sequences and most-parsimonious VDJ recombination scenarios with the TCRdist pipeline. In a later analysis, every TCR beta chain was defined by the combination of its CDR3 amino acid sequence and its V-gene family, and reads without a unique V-gene family were dropped. As a way to deal with suspected cross-contamination and a sequencing artifact, a later analysis dropped approximately 570 nucleotide sequences that were highly shared and had low generation probability. In a later analysis, a clonal expansion index was calculated for each public chain from normalized within-repertoire ranks of inferred template counts. Generation probabilities in a later analysis came from a VDJ recombination model fitted to out-of-frame rearrangements, and those results were checked against IGoR. In a later analysis, hypergeometric tests were used to score TCR-TCR, TCR-HLA and TCR-CMV co-occurrence, with a repertoire-size bias correction applied to TCR pairs. A later analysis estimated false discovery rates by permuting HLA or CMV assignments 20 times. In a later analysis, co-occurring TCRs were grouped using DBSCAN, and TCRdist sequence similarity was added for clustering within HLA-allele-positive subsets. Repertoires with fewer than 30,000 or more than 120,000 public chains were left out of co-occurrence clustering, as were about five repertoires with anomalous nucleotide sharing. TCRdb holds this immuneACCESS table with in-frame rearrangements only. Some clones are missing; in checked studies, unresolved V genes explain under half, and the rest has no known cause. Clone size and V and J calls were adopted from that table, with D and trimming inferred from the DNA. This sample holds roughly 40,000 clones; roughly four fifths were observed only once. The top ten clones comprise roughly 8.8% of the sample.

Taken from the germline V gene, the CDR1 and CDR2 loops are LGHNA and YNFKEQ. CDR3 length: 15 amino acids, cysteine to phenylalanine. The entry retains the CDR3 DNA only, 45 bases that are in frame from base 1. The V and J ends are trimmed by 0 bases and 2 bases, leaving 9 bases between them. The rearranged segments are TRBV4-2 and TRBJ2-3; a tentative D match to TRBD2 spans 5 bases. The sequencing sample was made of PBMCs. This receptor was obtained from a woman in her thirties or forties in good health and CMV-seronegative. The DNA sequence follows: TGTGCCAGCAGCCAAGAATGGACTCTCACAGATACGCAGTATTTT. The translation is CASSQEWTLTDTQYF.